This T cell receptor beta chain was captured by sequencing in a study of blood T cells in healthy people across ages. A sample-barcoded 5' primer and a J-beta primer mix were used in a second PCR of roughly 7 to 12 cycles. TCRdb re-analysed the 5' RACE reads in MiXCR, keeping a single row per CDR3 protein. Among 500,000 to 550,000 distinct CDR3 sequences listed, 24% were seen once. Looked up from germline, CDR1 is SGHVS and CDR2 is FQNEAQ. The CDR3 is made up of 13 amino acids. Trimming cost V 6 bases and J 3 bases, with 11 bases left between them. The data also belong to a second study, concerning T cells of mothers and their children.

The sample consisted of blood. The TCR was taken from a boy aged 10-17 years in good health. The V and J genes are TRBV7-8 and TRBJ2-5, with D unresolved. CDR3 sequence reads: CASRWVEEETQYF. The CDR3 DNA is TGTGCCAGCAGATGGGTCGAAGAAGAGACCCAGTACTTC.